The 26 T cell receptor beta chains given below trace back to one sample, sequenced in a study of PD-L1 blockade in urothelial cancer. The assay was immunoSEQ multiplex PCR, and TCRdb's table has in-frame clones only and misses some. The sample shows over 100,000 clones, 75% to 95% of them seen only once. Time point indicated: peripheral blood 6 weeks after treatment start. The sequencing here drew on PBMCs, taken around atezolizumab (anti-PD-L1) treatment. These receptors originate from a man aged 60 to 75 with urothelial cancer.

V is TRBV7-2 and J is TRBJ2-3; 8 nucleotides agree with TRBD2. The V and J ends lost 4 bases and 8 bases, in that order; junction bases with no gene match: 8. The CDR3 covers 14 residues. Germline-derived CDR1 and CDR2 are SGHTA and FQGNSA. The CDR3 nucleotides read TGTGCCAGCAGCTGGGGAACAAGCGGGGGTACGCAGTATTTT. It translates to CASSWGTSGGTQYF.

The V call is TRBV2, the J call TRBJ2-5; D not resolved. The germline gives CDR1 SNHLY, CDR2 FYNNEI. V lost 8 bases and J lost 2, with 9 bases in between. This CDR3 is 12 amino acids long. This CDR3 reads CASSTVQETQYF. DNA of the CDR3: TGTGCCAGCTCTACAGTACAAGAGACCCAGTACTTC.

In the case of this clone: This same CDR3 is encoded by further DNA sequences in the sample. The genes are TRBV5-1 and TRBJ2-5; 7 nucleotides match TRBD1. J gave up 2 bases and V 4 bases, and 5 bases lay outside the gene matches. This CDR3 contains 14 residues. Germline V lookup: CDR1 SGHRS, CDR2 YFSETQ. CDR3 DNA sequence: TGCGCCAGCAGCCCCGGGACAGTTCAAGAGACCCAGTACTTC. Protein product: CASSPGTVQETQYF. Full variable domain (remainder filled in from reference TRBV5-1 and TRBJ2-5): KAGVTQTPRYLIKTRGQQVTLSCSPISGHRSVSWYQQTPGQGLQFLFEYFSETQRNKGNFPGRFSGRQFSNSRSEMNVSTLELGDSALYLCASSPGTVQETQYFGPGTRLLVL.

The chain's CDR3 is CASSISTETYEQYF. In DNA form, the CDR3 reads TGCGCCAGCAGCATATCGACGGAGACCTACGAGCAGTACTTC. The rearrangement joins TRBV5-1 to TRBJ2-7; no definite D call. This CDR3 spans 14 amino acids. Germline loops: CDR1 SGHRS, CDR2 YFSETQ. The ends were cut back, 4 bases at V and 2 bases at J, with 13 bases in the middle. Full variable domain (rest looked up from reference TRBV5-1 and TRBJ2-7): KAGVTQTPRYLIKTRGQQVTLSCSPISGHRSVSWYQQTPGQGLQFLFEYFSETQRNKGNFPGRFSGRQFSNSRSEMNVSTLELGDSALYLCASSISTETYEQYFGPGTRLTVT.

This rearrangement joins TRBV7-2 to TRBJ2-7; TRBD2 matches 8 bases. Germline V gene sequence: CDR1 SGHTA, CDR2 FQGNSA. The CDR3 covers 17 residues. The J segment lost 1 base and the V segment lost 3 bases, leaving 11 bases of the junction unmatched. This CDR3 is CASSLSRSGRASYEQYF. CDR3 coding DNA: TGTGCCAGCAGCTTGTCCCGATCCGGGAGGGCGTCCTACGAGCAGTACTTC.

The sample holds one count of this clone. CDR3 protein: CASRRDRGTGELFF. The CDR3 region has the DNA TGTGCCAGTAGAAGGGACAGGGGGACCGGGGAGCTGTTTTTT. J is TRBJ2-2 and V is TRBV19; 11 nucleotides match TRBD1. The V segment lost 6 bases and the J segment 5 bases; nucleotides outside the gene matches: 2. This CDR3 has 14 residues. Germline lookup yields CDR1 LNHDA and CDR2 SQIVND (reference sequence).

The rearrangement links TRBV6-1 to TRBJ2-3; 7 bases are shared with TRBD2. This CDR3 is 13 amino acids long. The germline gives CDR1 MNHNS, CDR2 SASEGT. Losses at the gene ends were 7 bases for V and 3 bases for J; bases not matched to a gene: 4. The CDR3 here is CASILAATDTQYF. In DNA form, the CDR3 reads TGTGCCAGCATCCTAGCGGCGACAGATACGCAGTATTTT.

This clone was observed once. The chain carries TRBV19 and TRBJ2-5; 12 bases are shared with TRBD2. CDR3 length: 14 amino acids. The V gene end was trimmed by 5 bases and the J gene end by 4 bases; junction bases not matched to a gene: 2. Germline V gene sequence: CDR1 LNHDA, CDR2 SQIVND (reference sequence). CDR3 nucleotide sequence: TGTGCCAGTAGTCCACTAGCGGGGGGAGAGACCCAGTACTTC. This codes for CASSPLAGGETQYF.

The rearrangement uses TRBV25-1 and TRBJ2-5; TRBD1 matches 7 bases. Germline V lookup: CDR1 MGHDK, CDR2 SYGVNS. After removal of 4 bases from V and 1 base from J, the junction contained 3 bases not matched to a gene. The length of the CDR3 is 14 residues. DNA for the CDR3: TGTGCCAGCAGTGGAGGGACAGCCCAAGAGACCCAGTACTTC. Translated, it gives CASSGGTAQETQYF. The full variable domain, in which reference TRBV25-1 and TRBJ2-5 provide the parts outside the CDR3, is EADIYQTPRYLVIGTGKKITLECSQTMGHDKMYWYQQDPGMELHLIHYSYGVNSTEKGDLSSESTVSRIRTEHFPLTLESARPSHTSQYLCASSGGTAQETQYFGPGTRLLVL.

This chain joins TRBV6-6 and TRBJ1-6; no clear D. Germline V CDR1 and CDR2: MNHNY, SVGAGI (reference sequence). Trimming shortened V by 2 bases and J by 7 bases, and 9 bases separated the two germline ends. The CDR3 is made up of 14 amino acids. CDR3 region: CASSYDRGNSPLHF. The CDR3 nucleotides read TGTGCCAGCAGTTACGATAGAGGGAATTCACCCCTCCACTTT.

The CDR3 DNA is TGTGCCTGGAGGTCGCCGAGGAATTCCTACGAGCAGTACTTC. It specifies CAWRSPRNSYEQYF. The chain couples TRBV30 to TRBJ2-7; D is undetermined. The V end was cut by 3 bases, the J end by 1 base, with 13 bases between. The CDR3 spans 14 residues. The V gene's germline CDR1 is GTSNPN and CDR2 SVGIG (reference sequence). The whole variable domain, filled in from reference TRBV30 and TRBJ2-7, reads SQTIHQWPATLVQPVGSPLSLECTVEGTSNPNLYWYRQAAGRGLQLLFYSVGIGQISSEVPQNLSASRPQDRQFILSSKKLLLSDSGFYLCAWRSPRNSYEQYFGPGTRLTVT.

This clone was observed a few times. This sample includes further DNA sequences coding for the same CDR3. The gene calls are TRBV2 and TRBJ1-1, with 7 bases that match TRBD1. The J segment lost 1 base and the V segment lost 4 bases, leaving 0 bases of the junction unmatched. This CDR3 comprises 13 residues. Looked up from germline, CDR1 is SNHLY and CDR2 is FYNNEI. The CDR3 loop reads CASSGQGNTEAFF. The CDR3 DNA reads as TGTGCCAGCAGTGGACAGGGGAACACTGAAGCTTTCTTT. Complete variable domain (other parts from reference TRBV2 and TRBJ1-1): EPEVTQTPSHQVTQMGQEVILRCVPISNHLYFYWYRQILGQKVEFLVSFYNNEISEKSEIFDDQFSVERPDGSNFTLKIRSTKLEDSAMYFCASSGQGNTEAFFGQGTRLTVV.

This clone was observed a single time. The chain has TRBV10-3 and TRBJ2-2, with D tentatively TRBD1 (6 bases). The CDR3 length is 14 residues. V was cut by 7 bases and J by 0 bases, with 9 bases left in between. In germline, CDR1 is ENHRY, CDR2 SYGVKD. CDR3 region: CAITGTTNTGELFF. In nucleotides, the CDR3 is TGTGCCATCACTGGGACAACGAACACCGGGGAGCTGTTTTTT.

The chain's CDR3 is CAWSDGGILNTEAFF. Here the CDR3 DNA reads TGTGCCTGGAGTGATGGAGGAATTCTGAACACTGAAGCTTTCTTT. The chain combines TRBV30 with TRBJ1-1; D unresolved. Trimming took off 1 base at V and 0 bases at J, with 12 bases between the two ends. Germline V gene sequence: CDR1 GTSNPN, CDR2 SVGIG (reference sequence). The CDR3 spans 15 residues. Full variable domain (rest looked up from reference TRBV30 and TRBJ1-1): SQTIHQWPATLVQPVGSPLSLECTVEGTSNPNLYWYRQAAGRGLQLLFYSVGIGQISSEVPQNLSASRPQDRQFILSSKKLLLSDSGFYLCAWSDGGILNTEAFFGQGTRLTVV.

The chain is built from TRBV5-6 and TRBJ1-2, with 12 bases lining up with TRBD1. Germline V lookup: CDR1 SGHDT, CDR2 YYEEEE. The V gene end was trimmed by 0 bases and the J gene end by 6 bases; junction bases not matched to a gene: 3. The CDR3 consists of 15 residues. The DNA for the CDR3 is TGTGCCAGCAGCTTGGCCGGGACAGGGGGCGATGGCTACACCTTC. It specifies CASSLAGTGGDGYTF.

This sequence joins TRBV5-1 and TRBJ1-1, with 8 bases identical to TRBD1. J was trimmed by 1 base and V by 5 bases; bases with no gene match: 1. CDR3 length equals 13 residues. Germline V gives CDR1 SGHRS, CDR2 YFSETQ. CDR3 sequence: CASRTGENTEAFF. Written as DNA, the CDR3 is TGCGCCAGCAGGACAGGGGAGAACACTGAAGCTTTCTTT.

The chain couples TRBV28 to TRBJ1-2, with D possibly being TRBD1 (6 bases). This CDR3 is built from 13 residues. CDR1 MDHEN and CDR2 SYDVKM come from the germline V gene. The V gene lost 3 bases and the J gene lost 8 bases, with 13 bases spanning the gap. The CDR3 loop is CASSFPGTRGYTF. The CDR3 DNA follows: TGTGCCAGCAGTTTCCCCGGGACACGAGGCTACACCTTC.

CDR3 loop: CASTRDSMNTEAFF. The CDR3, as DNA: TGCGCCAGCACTCGGGACAGTATGAACACTGAAGCTTTCTTT. The chain employs TRBV10-2 and TRBJ1-1, with 7 positions matching TRBD1. The germline CDR1 and CDR2 sequences are WSHSY and SAAADI. V lost 7 bases to trimming and J lost 0 bases; unmatched junction nucleotides: 5. The CDR3 loop spans 14 amino acids.

This chain connects TRBV9 to TRBJ1-1; D not resolved. Germline CDR1 reads SGDLS; CDR2 reads YYNGEE. The CDR3 spans 13 residues. Trimming took off 0 bases at V and 4 bases at J, with 7 bases between the two ends. The CDR3 nucleotides are TGTGCCAGCAGCGTAGAGTTCGGCACTGAAGCTTTCTTT. Translated, it gives CASSVEFGTEAFF.

The chain couples TRBV4-2 to TRBJ2-7; TRBD2 is a possible D gene (6 bases). The CDR3 length is 16 residues. The ends were cut back, 1 base at V and 2 bases at J, with 15 bases in the middle. Germline V lookup: CDR1 LGHNA, CDR2 YNFKEQ. The CDR3 DNA is TGTGCCAGCAGCCAAGCCGGGTACGGGGGAACCTACGAGCAGTACTTC. Translation: CASSQAGYGGTYEQYF.

The V call is TRBV4-3, the J call TRBJ2-3; 11 bases fit TRBD2. CDR3 length: 18 residues. From germline, CDR1 is LGHNA and CDR2 YSLEER. Trimming removed 0 bases from V and 5 bases from J; junction bases left unmatched: 10. The CDR3 DNA is TGCGCCAGCAGCCAAGATTTCTCTAGCGGGGGGTATCAAGATACGCAGTATTTT. It is translated as CASSQDFSSGGYQDTQYF.

This clone was recorded only once. J is TRBJ2-5 and V is TRBV7-3, with 8 bases lining up with TRBD1. The CDR3 totals 15 residues. J gave up 4 bases and V 6 bases, and 10 bases lay outside the gene matches. Germline CDR1 is SGHTA and CDR2 is FQGTGA. The CDR3 loop reads CASRSGTGNRETQYF. In DNA, the CDR3 is TGTGCCAGCAGGTCCGGGACAGGCAACAGAGAGACCCAGTACTTC.

The chain links TRBV11-2 to TRBJ2-5, with unresolved D. Germline V CDR1 and CDR2: SGHAT, FQNNGV. The length of the CDR3 is 13 residues. Trimming took off 1 base at V and 3 bases at J, with 6 bases between the two ends. The CDR3: CASSLASEETQYF. The CDR3 DNA reads TGTGCCAGCAGCTTAGCCTCTGAAGAGACCCAGTACTTC.

The V call is TRBV2, the J call TRBJ2-3, with 12 bases matching TRBD2. Germline V gives CDR1 SNHLY, CDR2 FYNNEI. V gave up 6 bases and J gave up 4 bases; unmatched junction bases: 5. This CDR3 contains 15 residues. CDR3 in amino acids: CASRLLAGGPDTQYF. The CDR3 nucleotides read TGTGCCAGCAGATTACTAGCGGGGGGACCAGATACGCAGTATTTT.

The rearrangement joins TRBV18 to TRBJ2-5; D is unclear. The CDR3 runs 13 residues. Between the trimmed V and J ends, which lost 0 bases and 1 base, there was a span of 3 bases. The V gene's germline CDR1 is KGHSH and CDR2 LQKENI. CDR3 sequence reads: CASSPPSQETQYF. CDR3 nucleotide sequence: TGTGCCAGCTCACCACCCTCCCAAGAGACCCAGTACTTC. The whole variable domain, remainder taken from reference TRBV18 and TRBJ2-5, is NAGVMQNPRHLVRRRGQEARLRCSPMKGHSHVYWYRQLPEEGLKFMVYLQKENIIDESGMPKERFSAEFPKEGPSILRIQQVVRGDSAAYFCASSPPSQETQYFGPGTRLLVL.

The CDR3 DNA reads as TGCGCCAGCAGCCAAGATAGCGGGTTCTACGAAAAACTGTTTTTT. Encoded protein: CASSQDSGFYEKLFF. The V gene is TRBV4-3, the J gene TRBJ1-4; D is ambiguous. CDR1 and CDR2 from the germline V gene are LGHNA and YSLEER. Trimming left V 0 bases short and J 8 bases short, with 13 bases between. The CDR3 extends over 15 amino acids.